These 15 T cell receptor beta chains came from one sample sequenced in a study of molecular identifiers for immune sequencing clone quantification. Using its own MiXCR run on the PCR reads, TCRdb lists one record per CDR3 protein. The data show around 460,000 distinct CDR3 sequences, with around 25% seen just once and under 0.8% held by the top ten. The sequenced material came from naive CD8+ T cells from blood, with Jurkat cell RNA spiked in. Subset meaning: FACS-sorted CD8+CD4-CCR7+CD45RA+ naive T cells. The receptors originated from a human donor in good health. Some libraries in this study had Jurkat cell RNA spiked in.

The rearrangement uses TRBV20-1 and TRBJ2-2; 7 bases line up with TRBD1. CDR1 is DFQATT, CDR2 SNEGSKA, per germline (reference sequence). The CDR3 contains 15 residues. Losses at the gene ends were 0 bases for V and 4 bases for J; bases not matched to a gene: 5. As DNA, the CDR3 is TGCAGTGCTAGAGAAAGGGGGCGAGGCACCGGGGAGCTGTTTTTT. Residues: CSARERGRGTGELFF.

Regarding this clonotype: A single base separates this from a much larger clone, so it may be a read error. The DNA of the CDR3 is TGCGCCAGCAGCCAAGAGTATCTCGGGCAGATTGAAGCTTTCTTT. This gives the protein CASSQEYLGQIEAFF. The chain has TRBV4-3 and TRBJ1-1; D is undetermined. Germline V gene data show CDR1 as LGHNA and CDR2 as YSLEER. The CDR3 spans 15 residues. Trimming took off 0 bases at V and 7 bases at J, with 15 bases between the two ends.

In its sample, this clonotype was seen many times. This chain joins TRBV4-3 and TRBJ1-3; possible D gene TRBD1, 6 bases. Trimming stripped 3 bases from V and 7 bases from J, with 10 bases between. Per germline, CDR1 LGHNA and CDR2 YSLEER. There are 13 residues in the CDR3. In DNA, the CDR3 is TGCGCCAGCAGCCACCGCAGGGGTAACACCATATATTTT. Amino acid sequence: CASSHRRGNTIYF.

This clonotype was observed a handful of times. The chain recombines TRBV28 with TRBJ2-7; no definite D call. Trimming pared 7 bases from V and 7 bases from J, leaving 20 bases between. The CDR3 loop spans 14 amino acids. CDR1 is MDHEN, CDR2 SYDVKM, per germline. The CDR3 spells CASNDGMGFEEQYF. CDR3 nucleotide sequence: TGTGCCAGCAATGATGGAATGGGCTTCGAAGAGCAGTACTTC.

Remarks on this clonotype: Compared with germline, one end of the junction differs, possibly owing to a read error. The chain employs TRBV28 and TRBJ2-5, with TRBD1 identical over 10 bases. Germline V gene lookup returns CDR1 MDHEN and CDR2 SYDVKM. The CDR3 totals 17 residues. DNA of the CDR3: TGCGCCAGCAGATTGACAGGGGGCAGCTTGGGGGGCGAGCCCCAGTACTTC. It translates to CASRLTGGSLGGEPQYF.

This clonotype appeared a few times. This chain joins TRBV10-3 and TRBJ1-5; 8 positions agree with TRBD1. Germline CDR1 and CDR2: ENHRY and SYGVKD. Losses at the gene ends were 2 bases for V and 6 bases for J; bases not matched to a gene: 6. The CDR3 consists of 15 residues. The DNA of the CDR3 is TGTGCCATCAGTGAGACAGGGGGAAGAGGTCAGCCCCAGCATTTT. It translates to CAISETGGRGQPQHF.

This clonotype appeared a few times. The chain has TRBV29-1 and TRBJ2-1, with no clear D. Germline CDR1 SQVTM, CDR2 ANQGSEA. Trimming left V 2 bases short and J 5 bases short, with 4 bases between. The CDR3 loop spans 11 amino acids. CDR3 sequence: CSVERHNEQFF. In DNA, the CDR3 is TGCAGCGTTGAACGGCACAATGAGCAGTTCTTC.

This clonotype was seen a few times. This clone may be a read error of a much larger clone one base away. Likely a read error: the CDR3 ends without its conserved phenylalanine or tryptophan. The DNA is omitted, as the CDR3 cannot be located on it reliably, and the CDR3 follows TCRdb's listing. This chain links TRBV11-2 with TRBJ2-4. CDR1 SGHAT and CDR2 FQNNGV come from the germline V gene. The CDR3 has 12 amino acids, counting both end residues. This CDR3 reads CASSSMGYSMFL.

This clonotype has at least ten counts. V and J are TRBV5-6 and TRBJ2-7; possibly TRBD1 for D (5 bases). CDR3 length equals 18 residues. The V end lost 0 bases, the J end lost 2 bases, and 21 bases lay between the germline ends. CDR1 and CDR2 (germline): SGHDT, YYEEEE. The CDR3 DNA sequence: TGTGCCAGCAGCTTGGTGCAGGACCCCTGGACATCCGCCTACGAGCAGTACTTC. Translation: CASSLVQDPWTSAYEQYF.

The chain recombines TRBV19 with TRBJ2-1; tentative D call: TRBD2 (6 bases). Germline values: CDR1 LNHDA, CDR2 SQIVND (reference sequence). Trimming left V 0 bases short and J 1 base short, with 13 bases between. CDR3 length: 17 amino acids. DNA for the CDR3: TGTGCCAGTAGTATAGATCCGGCGGGGAGTTCCTACAATGAGCAGTTCTTC. This codes for CASSIDPAGSSYNEQFF.

The V and J genes are TRBV6-2 or TRBV6-3 and TRBJ1-5; no reliable D call. This CDR3 has 15 amino acids. Trimming pared 3 bases from V and 4 bases from J, leaving 13 bases between. Germline CDR1 reads MNHEY; CDR2 reads SVGEGT. The CDR3, as DNA: TGTGCCAGCAGTTATAAATACGTGATGAATCAGCCCCAGCATTTT. Translating gives CASSYKYVMNQPQHF.

A word on this clonotype: This may be a read error: a much more frequent sequence differs by one nucleotide. V is TRBV7-8 and J is TRBJ1-1, with a tentative D call TRBD1 (5 bases). The CDR3 extends over 15 amino acids. V was cut by 5 bases and J by 10 bases, with 23 bases left in between. Germline V lookup: CDR1 SGHVS, CDR2 FQNEAQ. CDR3 protein: CASSPSGTETGRAFF. DNA for the CDR3: TGTGCCAGCAGCCCGTCGGGGACTGAAACGGGGCGAGCTTTCTTT.

This clonotype showed up just a few times. The J gene is TRBJ2-5, the V gene TRBV6-5, with D possibly being TRBD1 or TRBD2 (5 bases each). V was clipped by 7 bases and J by 4 bases, with 22 bases between them. The CDR3 sequence is 16 residues long. Germline CDR1 MNHEY, CDR2 SVGAGI. This CDR3 reads CASNPWGTEAGETQYF. In DNA, the CDR3 is TGTGCCAGCAACCCATGGGGGACCGAGGCTGGAGAGACCCAGTACTTC.

This clonotype showed up just a few times. This chain connects TRBV2 to TRBJ1-2; a weak D match, TRBD1 (6 bases). The V end lost 3 bases, the J end lost 8 bases, and 22 bases lay between the germline ends. Germline V CDR1 and CDR2: SNHLY, FYNNEI. The CDR3 spans 16 residues. The CDR3 sequence: CASSEGVLVRGEGYTF. DNA of the CDR3: TGTGCCAGCAGTGAGGGGGTTCTAGTCAGGGGTGAAGGCTACACCTTC.

This chain uses TRBV19 with TRBJ1-4; perhaps TRBD1 as D (5 bases). The V end was cut by 4 bases, the J end by 5 bases, with 11 bases between. The CDR3 spans 14 residues. The V gene's germline CDR1 is LNHDA and CDR2 SQIVND (reference sequence). The CDR3 is CASSTGSDNEKLFF. CDR3 sequence (DNA): TGTGCCAGTAGTACAGGGTCTGACAATGAAAAACTGTTTTTT. Complete variable domain (other parts from reference TRBV19 and TRBJ1-4): DGGITQSPKYLFRKEGQNVTLSCEQNLNHDAMYWYRQDPGQGLRLIYYSQIVNDFQKGDIAEGYSVSREKKESFPLTVTSAQKNPTAFYLCASSTGSDNEKLFFGSGTQLSVL.